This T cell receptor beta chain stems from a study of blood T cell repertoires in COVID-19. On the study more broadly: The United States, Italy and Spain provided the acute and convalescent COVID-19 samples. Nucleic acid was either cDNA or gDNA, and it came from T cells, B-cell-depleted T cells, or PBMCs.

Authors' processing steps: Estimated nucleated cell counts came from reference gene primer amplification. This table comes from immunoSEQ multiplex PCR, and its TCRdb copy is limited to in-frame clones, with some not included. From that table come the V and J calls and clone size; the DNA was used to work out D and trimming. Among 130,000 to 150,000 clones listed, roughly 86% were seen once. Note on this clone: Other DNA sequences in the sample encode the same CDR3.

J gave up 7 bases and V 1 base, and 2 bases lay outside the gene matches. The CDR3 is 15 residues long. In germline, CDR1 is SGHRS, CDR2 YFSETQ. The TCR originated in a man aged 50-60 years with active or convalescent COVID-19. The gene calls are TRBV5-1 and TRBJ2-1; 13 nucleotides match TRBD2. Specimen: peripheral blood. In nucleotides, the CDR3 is TGCGCCAGCAGCTTGAGACTAGCGGGAGGAAATGAGCAGTTCTTC. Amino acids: CASSLRLAGGNEQFF. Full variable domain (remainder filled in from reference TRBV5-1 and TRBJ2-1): KAGVTQTPRYLIKTRGQQVTLSCSPISGHRSVSWYQQTPGQGLQFLFEYFSETQRNKGNFPGRFSGRQFSNSRSEMNVSTLELGDSALYLCASSLRLAGGNEQFFGPGTRLTVL.